A selection of T cell receptor beta chains follows, all from one sample in a study of T cell responses to AZD1222 COVID-19 vaccine. Method: immunoSEQ multiplex PCR; TCRdb's copy keeps in-frame clones and lacks some. Seen here are about 120,000 clones, 90% observed once, and the top ten hold approximately 7.6%. Sequenced here: peripheral blood, sampled on day 0 of AZD1222 vaccination. These receptors came from an adult in good health. The CDR3 runs from the conserved cysteine through the conserved F or W. D genes are given only for firm matches. Part of the rows lack a size; the others show once, few, many or a class for expanded clones.

d_gene	v_gene	j_gene	abundance	CDR3nt	CDR3aa
NA	TRBV5-1	TRBJ2-3	NA	TGCGCCAGCAGCTTGTGGGGAAATTCGGCAGATACGCAGTATTTT	CASSLWGNSADTQYF
TRBD1	TRBV2	TRBJ1-1	NA	TGTGCCAGCAGGGGACTACAGGGGGCTAACACTGAAGCTTTCTTT	CASRGLQGANTEAFF
NA	TRBV5-4	TRBJ1-3	NA	TGTGCCAGCAGCCCGAGACCCGGACAATCTGGAAACACCATATATTTT	CASSPRPGQSGNTIYF
TRBD2	TRBV6-1	TRBJ2-7	NA	TGTGCCAGCAGTGACGGCGGCGGGAGAGCTACGAAGCAGTACTTC	CASSDGGGRATKQYF
NA	TRBV12-3/TRBV12-4	TRBJ1-1	once	TGTGCCAGCAGTGTCCAGGGTAGCACTGAAGCTTTCTTT	CASSVQGSTEAFF
TRBD1	TRBV24-1	TRBJ2-7	NA	TGTGCCACCAGTGACTTTGACAGGGGTTACGAGCAGTACTTC	CATSDFDRGYEQYF
NA	TRBV19	TRBJ2-3	NA	TGTGCCAGTAGTCCCCGACGGATCAGCACAGATACGCAGTATTTT	CASSPRRISTDTQYF
NA	TRBV28	TRBJ2-4	NA	TGTGCCAGCAGTTTAACGACCCTAACGGCGGCCAAAAACATTCAGTACTTC	CASSLTTLTAAKNIQYF
NA	TRBV9	TRBJ1-1	NA	TGTGCCAGCAGCGGGGGGTTGAACACTGAAGCTTTCTTT	CASSGGLNTEAFF
NA	TRBV2	TRBJ1-3	NA	TGTGCCAGCAGTGCGGGGGGAAACACCATATATTTT	CASSAGGNTIYF
TRBD2	TRBV4-3	TRBJ2-1	NA	TGCGCCAGCAGCCAGACGTTCGGGGGTGGAGCGGGAGGTTTCGATGAGCAGTTCTTC	CASSQTFGGGAGGFDEQFF
NA	TRBV30	TRBJ1-1	NA	TGTGCCTGGAGTGTTGGAGGGTGGACTGAAGCTTTCTTT	CAWSVGGWTEAFF
TRBD1	TRBV10-1	TRBJ2-3	NA	TGCGCCAGCAGAGGAGGACAGGGCACAGATACGCAGTATTTT	CASRGGQGTDTQYF
NA	TRBV29-1	TRBJ1-4	few	TGCAGCGTTGCCAGCTCAACTAATGAAAAACTGTTTTTT	CSVASSTNEKLFF
NA	TRBV19	TRBJ2-7	NA	TGTGCCAGTAGTATACCTGGGCACTACGAGCAGTACTTC	CASSIPGHYEQYF
NA	TRBV3-1/TRBV3-2	TRBJ1-1	NA	TGTGCCAGCAGCCATATTAACACTGAAGCTTTCTTT	CASSHINTEAFF
NA	TRBV30	TRBJ1-4	NA	TGTGCCTGGAGCCTCAGGTTTAATGAAAAACTGTTTTTT	CAWSLRFNEKLFF
NA	TRBV28	TRBJ2-7	NA	TGTGCCAGCAGTCCGGCGGAGGAAGACGAGCAGTACTTC	CASSPAEEDEQYF
NA	TRBV21-1	TRBJ2-6	NA	TGTGCCAGCCTCCCCCCTTCGGGGGAACTATCTGGGGCCAACGTCCTGACTTTC	CASLPPSGELSGANVLTF
TRBD1	TRBV9	TRBJ2-3	NA	TGTGCCAGCAGCGTGACAGGGGGCGATTGGGATACGCAGTATTTT	CASSVTGGDWDTQYF
TRBD2	TRBV7-9	TRBJ2-3	few	TGTGCCAGCAGCTCTAGCGGGAGGGCCACAGATACGCAGTATTTT	CASSSSGRATDTQYF
NA	TRBV9	TRBJ1-3	NA	TGTGCCAGCAGCGTAGTAGGGGATCATGGAAACACCATATATTTT	CASSVVGDHGNTIYF
NA	TRBV30	TRBJ1-5	NA	TGTGCCTGGAGCGACTTACAAGGCAATCAGCCCCAGCATTTT	CAWSDLQGNQPQHF
TRBD1	TRBV6-2/TRBV6-3	TRBJ1-6	NA	TGTGCCAGCAGCGCTGACAGGGATTCATCACCCCTCCACTTT	CASSADRDSSPLHF
TRBD2	TRBV15	TRBJ2-1	NA	TGTGCCACCAGCAGAGTGCCAGCGGGAGGGCTCGGTCCGCCCAATGAGCAGTTCTTC	CATSRVPAGGLGPPNEQFF
TRBD2	TRBV3-1/TRBV3-2	TRBJ2-1	NA	TGTGCCAGCAGCCATCTCCCGGGACTAGGTTTCAGTGAGCAGTTCTTC	CASSHLPGLGFSEQFF
TRBD1	TRBV18	TRBJ1-1	NA	TGTGCCAGCTCACCAGCCGGGACAGGGAACACTGAAGCTTTCTTT	CASSPAGTGNTEAFF
NA	TRBV15	TRBJ2-7	NA	TGTGCCACCAGCATTGACTTCTACGAGCAGTACTTC	CATSIDFYEQYF
NA	TRBV10-3	TRBJ2-3	NA	TGTGCCATCAGTGAGGGGGTGGACTCCCGCACAGATACGCAGTATTTT	CAISEGVDSRTDTQYF
NA	TRBV18	TRBJ2-3	NA	TGTGCCAGCTCACCTGGCAACACAGATACGCAGTATTTT	CASSPGNTDTQYF